Below, 6 T cell receptor beta chains from the same sample are listed, as sequenced in a study of OX40 agonist ivuxolimab in advanced cancers. Here immunoSEQ multiplex PCR was the method, and the copy in TCRdb shows in-frame clones only, minus some. The sample has roughly 100,000 clones, 90% seen once. The sample here was CD4+ or CD8+ T cells sorted from blood, taken in a trial of the OX40 agonist ivuxolimab. These TCRs come from an adult with an advanced solid tumor such as melanoma, head and neck, liver or kidney cancer.

This sequence joins TRBV5-4 and TRBJ2-7, with D perhaps TRBD1 (6 bases). The CDR3 contains 15 residues. Trimming shortened V by 4 bases and J by 1 base, and 15 bases separated the two germline ends. Looked up from germline, CDR1 is SGHNT and CDR2 is YYREEE (reference sequence). The CDR3 bases are TGTGCCAGCAGCCCGGGGACACGGCCATCCTACGAGCAGTACTTC. As protein: CASSPGTRPSYEQYF.

This chain connects TRBV6-1 to TRBJ1-5; D call uncertain. The length of the CDR3 is 15 residues. The germline gives CDR1 MNHNS, CDR2 SASEGT. Trimming stripped 4 bases from V and 0 bases from J, with 10 bases between. The DNA for the CDR3 is TGTGCCAGCAGTGGCCATTACGATAGCAATCAGCCCCAGCATTTT. The encoded protein is CASSGHYDSNQPQHF.

The chain is built from TRBV5-6 and TRBJ2-7; 15 nucleotides agree with TRBD2. CDR1 is SGHDT, CDR2 YYEEEE, per germline. V lost 5 bases, J lost 1 base, and 7 bases stayed unmatched. The CDR3 totals 17 residues. The CDR3, as DNA: TGTGCCAGCAGTCCACTTGGGACTAGCGGGAGGTCCTACGAGCAGTACTTC. Its translation is CASSPLGTSGRSYEQYF.

This sequence joins TRBV9 and TRBJ2-3; TRBD2 matches at 9 bases. Germline V gives CDR1 SGDLS, CDR2 YYNGEE. V lost 0 bases, J lost 4 bases, and 9 bases stayed unmatched. This CDR3 spans 17 amino acids. The CDR3 spells CASSVGNLAGGPDTQYF. In DNA form, the CDR3 reads TGTGCCAGCAGCGTAGGAAATCTTGCGGGGGGGCCAGATACGCAGTATTTT. The full variable domain, completed using reference TRBV9 and TRBJ2-3, is DSGVTQTPKHLITATGQRVTLRCSPRSGDLSVYWYQQSLDQGLQFLIQYYNGEERAKGNILERFSAQQFPDLHSELNLSSLELGDSALYFCASSVGNLAGGPDTQYFGPGTRLTVL.

CDR3 DNA sequence: TGTGCTAGTGGTTTGGTACTAGCGGGAGATTCAGATACGCAGTATTTT. Translation gives CASGLVLAGDSDTQYF. The V gene is TRBV12-5, the J gene TRBJ2-3, with TRBD2 matching over 11 bases. V lost 0 bases, J lost 4 bases, and 3 bases stayed unmatched. The CDR3 spans 16 residues. Germline-derived CDR1 and CDR2 are LGHNT and FRNRAP.

The genes are TRBV21-1 and TRBJ2-7; whether TRBD1, the table's D call, matches the DNA was not checked. TRBV21-1 has pseudogene status. This CDR3 is 14 amino acids long. CDR3 protein: CASSTTAGLYEQYF. CDR3 nucleotides: TGTGCCAGCAGCACGACTGCAGGGTTATACGAGCAGTACTTC.